This TCR beta chain was found in a study of T cell changes during pregnancy in multiple sclerosis (dated by TCRdb to about 2019). Describing the broader study: Changes in the T cell repertoire over the course of pregnancy were examined in this study in women with multiple sclerosis.

The germline V gene specifies SGHRS as CDR1 and YFSETQ as CDR2. V has 4 bases trimmed and J has 5 bases trimmed; junction bases matching no gene number 8. Reading from cysteine to phenylalanine, the CDR3 counts 15 amino acids. The entry retains the CDR3 DNA only, 45 bases that are in frame from base 1. Comments on this clone: Its antigen specificity is not known. Per-base quality was not reported, and no clone a single base away is much larger than it.

Library construction relied on the immunoSEQ multiplex PCR assay. TCRdb limited this immuneACCESS table to in-frame rearrangements with V and J called. A share of clones is missing; checked studies link under half to unresolved V genes, and the rest is unexplained. The sample table lists 90,000 to 95,000 clones, under 95% of them with a count of one. The biggest ten clones account for approximately 0.97% of the sample. The rearranged segments are TRBV5-1 and TRBJ1-1, with TRBD1 matching 10 junction bases. The sequence was collected from a female donor with multiple sclerosis, enrolled in a pregnancy study. Here the sequenced sample was peripheral blood, taken before pregnancy. The CDR3 in this case is CASSPGQGRRTEAFF. DNA sequence: TGCGCCAGCAGCCCGGGACAGGGGCGGCGGACTGAAGCTTTCTTT.